Listed below are T cell receptor beta chains from one sample, sequenced in a study of shared clonotypes between healthy human individuals. Sequenced by immunoSEQ multiplex PCR; TCRdb stores in-frame clones only, minus some. The table has 850,000 to 1,200,000 clones, roughly 80% seen once. The sequencing sample was made of memory CD4+ T cells sorted from blood. These receptors all come from a man aged 18 to 29 in good health. The CDR3 runs from the conserved cysteine through the conserved F or W. A D gene is named only where the DNA matches it firmly. Expanded clones are given a class, and other clones once, few, many or no size at all.

TRBJ1-4,-,-,TRBV25-1,TGTGCCTCAGGGGCGACTAATGAAAAACTGTTTTTT,CASGATNEKLFF
TRBJ1-4,once,-,TRBV7-8,TGTGCCAGCAGCGCCTCGGGGGCCGTTAATGAAAAACTGTTTTTT,CASSASGAVNEKLFF
TRBJ2-7,-,-,TRBV7-9,TGTGCCAGCAGCTCTGGGGACAAAACCTACGAGCAGTACTTC,CASSSGDKTYEQYF
TRBJ2-7,-,TRBD1,TRBV7-2,TGTGCCAGCAGCGCCGGGACAGCCGGTCTATTTTACGAGCAGTACTTC,CASSAGTAGLFYEQYF
TRBJ1-4,-,-,TRBV30,TGTGCCTGGAGTGGACAGCTTAATGAAAAACTGTTTTTT,CAWSGQLNEKLFF
TRBJ1-2,-,-,TRBV29-1,TGCAGCGTTGAAATGTTGGGGGGCGCAGGCTATGGCTACACCTTC,CSVEMLGGAGYGYTF
TRBJ2-5,many,-,TRBV5-1,TGCGCCAGCAGCTTGAATCCCTCCGGGATTCGGCAAGAGACCCAGTACTTC,CASSLNPSGIRQETQYF
TRBJ2-5,-,-,TRBV28,TGTGCCAGCTTGGGGACGGGGGAGACCCAGTACTTC,CASLGTGETQYF
TRBJ1-1,-,TRBD1,TRBV6-6,TGTGCCAGCACAAAGGGAGGGGGCCAACTCGGTGAAGCTTTCTTT,CASTKGGGQLGEAFF
TRBJ2-1,-,-,TRBV7-2,TGTGCCAGCAGTCTAGTTTCGGGCAGGGTTGATGAGCAGTTCTTC,CASSLVSGRVDEQFF
TRBJ2-7,-,TRBD2,TRBV10-2,TGCGCCAGCCGCCGGGGGGGAAGCGTTCCCTCCTACGAGCAGTACTTC,CASRRGGSVPSYEQYF
TRBJ2-7,-,TRBD1,TRBV5-1,TGCGCCAGCAGCTTGGGGGGGACAGGAACCTACGAGCAGTACTTC,CASSLGGTGTYEQYF
TRBJ1-2,-,-,TRBV18,TGTGCCAGCTCACCCCCCTCGACAATTAACTATGGCTACACCTTC,CASSPPSTINYGYTF